This T cell receptor (beta chain) was observed in a study of T cells in Graves' hyperthyroidism and ophthalmopathy. V gave up 2 bases and J gave up 10 bases; unmatched junction bases: 8. Germline V lookup: CDR1 MDHEN, CDR2 SYDVKM. The CDR3 totals 14 residues. Amplified TCR beta CDR3 regions came from RNA transcripts. Using the HTBI primer set, a first-round RT-PCR was run on the TCR CDR3. One entry per CDR3 protein results from TCRdb running MiXCR on the multiplex PCR reads. This table has about 480,000 distinct CDR3 sequences, 20% to 25% appearing once. The material sequenced was blood. The TCR comes from a woman aged 65 to 85 with Graves' ophthalmopathy. The V gene is TRBV28, the J gene TRBJ1-2, with 9 bases lining up with TRBD1. In nucleotides, the CDR3 is TGTGCCAGCAGTTTACTCCCGGGACAGGGAGCCTACACCTTC. Protein sequence: CASSLLPGQGAYTF.